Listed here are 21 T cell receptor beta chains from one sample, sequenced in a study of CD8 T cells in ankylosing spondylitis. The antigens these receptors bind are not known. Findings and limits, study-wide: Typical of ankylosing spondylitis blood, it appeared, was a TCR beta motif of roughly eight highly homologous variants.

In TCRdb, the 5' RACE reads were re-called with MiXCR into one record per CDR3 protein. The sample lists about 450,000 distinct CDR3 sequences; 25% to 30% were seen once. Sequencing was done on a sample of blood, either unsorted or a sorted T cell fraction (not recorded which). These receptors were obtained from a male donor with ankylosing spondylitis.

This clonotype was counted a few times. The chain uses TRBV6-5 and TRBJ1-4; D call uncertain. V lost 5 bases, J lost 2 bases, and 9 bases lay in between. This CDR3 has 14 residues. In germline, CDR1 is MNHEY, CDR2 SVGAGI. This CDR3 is CASSHPATNEKLFF. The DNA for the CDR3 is TGTGCCAGCAGTCACCCCGCGACTAATGAAAAACTGTTTTTT.

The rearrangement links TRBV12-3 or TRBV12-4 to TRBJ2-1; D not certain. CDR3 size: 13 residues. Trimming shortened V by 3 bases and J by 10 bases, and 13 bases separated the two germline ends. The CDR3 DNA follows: TGTGCCAGCAGTTTGACGGCCCGGGCAGAGCAGTTCTTC. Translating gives CASSLTARAEQFF.

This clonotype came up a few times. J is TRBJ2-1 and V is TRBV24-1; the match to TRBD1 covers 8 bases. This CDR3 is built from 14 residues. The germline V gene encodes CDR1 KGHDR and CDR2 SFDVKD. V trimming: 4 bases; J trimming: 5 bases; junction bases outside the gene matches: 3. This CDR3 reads CATSEVTGDNEQFF. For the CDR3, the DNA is TGTGCCACCAGTGAGGTGACAGGGGACAATGAGCAGTTCTTC.

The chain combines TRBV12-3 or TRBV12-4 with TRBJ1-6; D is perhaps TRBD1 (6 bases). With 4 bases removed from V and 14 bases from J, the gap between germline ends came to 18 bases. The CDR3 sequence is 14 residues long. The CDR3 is CASSYVLGGFTLHF. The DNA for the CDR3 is TGTGCCAGCAGTTACGTTCTGGGGGGCTTTACCCTCCACTTT.

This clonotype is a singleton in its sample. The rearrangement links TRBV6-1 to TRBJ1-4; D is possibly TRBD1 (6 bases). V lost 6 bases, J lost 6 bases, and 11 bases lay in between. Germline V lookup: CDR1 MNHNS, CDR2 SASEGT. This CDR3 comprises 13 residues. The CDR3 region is CASRGGQDEKLFF. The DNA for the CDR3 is TGTGCCAGCAGAGGGGGGCAGGATGAAAAACTGTTTTTT.

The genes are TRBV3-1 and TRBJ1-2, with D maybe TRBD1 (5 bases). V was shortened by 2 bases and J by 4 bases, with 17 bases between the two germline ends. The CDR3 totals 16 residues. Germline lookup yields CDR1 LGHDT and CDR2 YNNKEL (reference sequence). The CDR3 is CASSQPPGGGVYGYTF. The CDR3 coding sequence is TGTGCCAGCAGCCAACCCCCGGGAGGAGGGGTCTATGGCTACACCTTC.

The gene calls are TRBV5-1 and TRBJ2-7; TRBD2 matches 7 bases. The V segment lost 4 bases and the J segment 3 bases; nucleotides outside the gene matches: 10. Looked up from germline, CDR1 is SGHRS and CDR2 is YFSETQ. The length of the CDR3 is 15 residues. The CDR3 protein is CASSPRASGIYEQYF. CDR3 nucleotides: TGCGCCAGCAGCCCTAGGGCTAGCGGAATCTACGAGCAGTACTTC.

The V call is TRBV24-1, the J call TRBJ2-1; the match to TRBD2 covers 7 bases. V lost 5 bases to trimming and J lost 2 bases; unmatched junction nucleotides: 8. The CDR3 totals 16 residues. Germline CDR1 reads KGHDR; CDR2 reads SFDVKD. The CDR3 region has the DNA TGTGCCACCAGTGTGATCGGCGGGAGTCCCTACAATGAGCAGTTCTTC. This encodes CATSVIGGSPYNEQFF.

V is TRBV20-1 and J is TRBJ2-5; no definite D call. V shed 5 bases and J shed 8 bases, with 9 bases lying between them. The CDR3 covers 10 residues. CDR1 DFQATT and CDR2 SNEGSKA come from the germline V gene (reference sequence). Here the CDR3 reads CSALVGTQYF. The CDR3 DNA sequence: TGCAGTGCTTTGGTGGGAACCCAGTACTTC.

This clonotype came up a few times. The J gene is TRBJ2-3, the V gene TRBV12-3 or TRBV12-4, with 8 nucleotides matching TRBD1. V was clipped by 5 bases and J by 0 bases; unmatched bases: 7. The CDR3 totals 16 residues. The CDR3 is CASSPRQGRSTDTQYF. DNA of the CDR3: TGTGCCAGCAGTCCACGACAGGGGCGAAGCACAGATACGCAGTATTTT.

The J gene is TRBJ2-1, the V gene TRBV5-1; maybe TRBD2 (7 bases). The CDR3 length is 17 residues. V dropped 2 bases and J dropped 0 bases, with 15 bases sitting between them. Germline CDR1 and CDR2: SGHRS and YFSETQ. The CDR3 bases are TGCGCCAGCAGCTTAGGGGGGGGCCTTAACTCCTACAATGAGCAGTTCTTC. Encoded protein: CASSLGGGLNSYNEQFF.

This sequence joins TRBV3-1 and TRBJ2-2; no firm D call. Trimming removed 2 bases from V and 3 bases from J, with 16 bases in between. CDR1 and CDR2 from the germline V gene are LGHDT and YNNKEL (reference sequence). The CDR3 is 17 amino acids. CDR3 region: CASSQPFTHADTGELFF. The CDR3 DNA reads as TGTGCCAGCAGCCAACCTTTCACTCATGCCGACACCGGGGAGCTGTTTTTT.

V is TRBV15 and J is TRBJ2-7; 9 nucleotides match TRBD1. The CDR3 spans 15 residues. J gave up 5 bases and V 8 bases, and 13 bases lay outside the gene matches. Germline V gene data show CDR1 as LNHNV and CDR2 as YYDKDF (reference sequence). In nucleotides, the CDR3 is TGTGCCACCGCCACGGACAGGGGCTTTCTGGACGAGCAGTACGTC. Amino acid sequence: CATATDRGFLDEQYV.

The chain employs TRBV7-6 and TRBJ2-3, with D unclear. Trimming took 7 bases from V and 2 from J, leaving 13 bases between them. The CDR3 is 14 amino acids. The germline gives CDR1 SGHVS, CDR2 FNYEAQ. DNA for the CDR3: TGTGCCAGCACCCCGGCGTTGGCCACAGATACGCAGTATTTT. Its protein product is CASTPALATDTQYF.

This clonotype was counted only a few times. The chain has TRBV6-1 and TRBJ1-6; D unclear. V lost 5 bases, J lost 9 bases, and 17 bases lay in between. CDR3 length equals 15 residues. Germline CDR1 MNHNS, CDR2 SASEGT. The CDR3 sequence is CASSRQARHGSPLHF. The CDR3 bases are TGTGCCAGCAGTCGACAAGCGAGGCATGGTTCACCCCTCCACTTT.

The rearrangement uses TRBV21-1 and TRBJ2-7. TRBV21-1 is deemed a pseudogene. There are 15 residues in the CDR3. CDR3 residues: CASSKGPRYSYEQYF. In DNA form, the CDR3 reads TGTGCCAGCAGCAAAGGACCGCGGTATTCCTACGAGCAGTACTTC.

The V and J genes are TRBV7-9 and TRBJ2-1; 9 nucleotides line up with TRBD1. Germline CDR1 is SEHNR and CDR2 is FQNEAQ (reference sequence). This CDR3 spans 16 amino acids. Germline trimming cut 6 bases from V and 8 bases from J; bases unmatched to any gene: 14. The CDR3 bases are TGTGCCAGCAGTTACAACTGGGGGCGGGACAGGGATGAGCAGTTCTTC. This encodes CASSYNWGRDRDEQFF.

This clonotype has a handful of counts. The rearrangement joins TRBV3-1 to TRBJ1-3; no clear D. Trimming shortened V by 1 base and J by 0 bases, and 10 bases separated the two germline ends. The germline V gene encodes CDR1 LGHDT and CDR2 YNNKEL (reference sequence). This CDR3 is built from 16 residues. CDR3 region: CASSQGGPSSGNTIYF. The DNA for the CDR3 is TGTGCCAGCAGCCAAGGCGGACCGAGCTCTGGAAACACCATATATTTT.

CDR3 residues: CASTGQGKQTGANVLTF. The CDR3 DNA is TGTGCCAGCACAGGACAGGGGAAACAGACTGGGGCCAACGTCCTGACTTTC. This rearrangement joins TRBV6-1 to TRBJ2-6; 9 bases are shared with TRBD1. This CDR3 contains 17 residues. Trimming cost V 7 bases and J 2 bases; bases outside gene matches: 9. Germline V gene sequence: CDR1 MNHNS, CDR2 SASEGT.

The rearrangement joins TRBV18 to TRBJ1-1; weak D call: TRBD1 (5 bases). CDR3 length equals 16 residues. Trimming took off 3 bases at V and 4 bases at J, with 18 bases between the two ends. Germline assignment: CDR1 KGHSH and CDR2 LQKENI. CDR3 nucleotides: TGTGCCAGCTCACCTGTCATAGGGGCGCAGGTCACTGAAGCTTTCTTT. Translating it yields CASSPVIGAQVTEAFF. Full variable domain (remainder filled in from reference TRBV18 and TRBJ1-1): NAGVMQNPRHLVRRRGQEARLRCSPMKGHSHVYWYRQLPEEGLKFMVYLQKENIIDESGMPKERFSAEFPKEGPSILRIQQVVRGDSAAYFCASSPVIGAQVTEAFFGQGTRLTVV.

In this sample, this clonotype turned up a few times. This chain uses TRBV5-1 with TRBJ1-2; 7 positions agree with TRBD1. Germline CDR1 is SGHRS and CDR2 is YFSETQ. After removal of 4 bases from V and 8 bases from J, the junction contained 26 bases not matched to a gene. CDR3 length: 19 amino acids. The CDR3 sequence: CASSRRTKLGQDRDAGYTF. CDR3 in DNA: TGCGCCAGCAGCCGCCGAACGAAACTCGGACAGGACCGTGACGCGGGCTACACCTTC.